The clone carrying this TCR beta chain occurred once. This entry belongs to a study of blood T cell repertoires in COVID-19. Study-level background: The United States, Italy and Spain supplied acute and convalescent COVID-19 samples. PBMCs, B-cell-depleted T cells, or T cells provided the cDNA or gDNA that made up the material.

Original handling: Reference gene primers were amplified, and this amplification served to estimate nucleated cell counts. The protocol was immunoSEQ multiplex PCR, while the TCRdb copy is restricted to in-frame clones and leaves out a portion. V, J and clone size derive from that table, while D and trimming were established from the DNA sequence. Here the sample spans under 300,000 clones, 70% to 90% being singletons. The material sequenced was peripheral blood. The TCR sequence derives from a woman between 70 and 85 years old with acute or convalescent COVID-19.

CDR3: CASDRGTEAFF. CDR3 bases: TGTGCCAGTGACCGCGGCACTGAAGCTTTCTTT. The chain combines TRBV2 with TRBJ1-1; D ambiguous. Germline CDR1 is SNHLY and CDR2 is FYNNEI. This CDR3 has 11 residues. The V gene lost 9 bases and the J gene lost 4 bases, with 9 bases spanning the gap.